A single sample gave rise to the 6 T cell receptor beta chains below, sequenced in a study of cytomegalovirus exposure and HLA in healthy donors. Generated by immunoSEQ multiplex PCR, the TCRdb table keeps only in-frame clones and is missing some. This table holds approximately 180,000 clones, just under 90% found once. The sample consisted of PBMCs. These receptors originate from a woman in her 30s in good health and CMV-seronegative.

This clone was counted once. The chain recombines TRBV5-4 with TRBJ2-2, with 8 positions matching TRBD2. This CDR3 is built from 17 residues. With V trimmed by 4 bases and J by 10 bases, 18 bases remained unmatched. The germline V gene encodes CDR1 SGHNT and CDR2 YYREEE (reference sequence). Written as DNA, the CDR3 is TGTGCCAGCAGCCGTCCGGGGGGGGGCTCGGGTTTAGAGGAGCTGTTTTTT. Its protein is CASSRPGGGSGLEELFF.

This clone was counted a few times. The chain uses TRBV5-4 and TRBJ1-2; the D gene is possibly TRBD1 (6 bases). Germline CDR1 and CDR2: SGHNT and YYREEE (reference sequence). The CDR3 contains 14 residues. Deletions cut 5 bases from V and 7 bases from J, with 18 bases between. The CDR3 protein is CASRQGTTGGGYTF. The CDR3 DNA reads TGTGCCAGCAGGCAGGGGACCACCGGAGGTGGCTACACCTTC.

This chain connects TRBV27 to TRBJ2-7; TRBD2 might be the D (6 bases). Between the trimmed V and J ends, which lost 2 bases and 3 bases, there was a span of 11 bases. CDR3 length equals 14 residues. The germline V gene encodes CDR1 MNHEY and CDR2 SMNVEV (reference sequence). The CDR3 DNA sequence: TGTGCCAGCAGTTTAGGTGCGGGATTCTACGAGCAGTACTTC. As protein: CASSLGAGFYEQYF.

The chain links TRBV11-3 to TRBJ1-3; the D is unclear. Germline V gene sequence: CDR1 SGHNT, CDR2 YENEEA. The CDR3 totals 17 residues. Between the trimmed V and J ends, which lost 4 bases and 1 base, there was a span of 17 bases. The CDR3 DNA reads as TGTGCCAGCAGCTCCCCCTGGGAGGGTAGGTCTGGAAACACCATATATTTT. Protein sequence: CASSSPWEGRSGNTIYF.

The chain joins TRBV27 to TRBJ1-2; D gene uncertain. CDR3 length: 15 amino acids. In germline, CDR1 is MNHEY, CDR2 SMNVEV (reference sequence). The V end was cut by 6 bases, the J end by 4 bases, with 18 bases between. CDR3 loop: CASRFFGGPGYGYTF. The DNA for the CDR3 is TGTGCCAGCAGGTTTTTTGGAGGGCCGGGCTATGGCTACACCTTC.

The chain combines TRBV19 with TRBJ1-1; 9 bases align to TRBD1. The CDR3 is made up of 13 amino acids. V was clipped by 0 bases and J by 11 bases; unmatched bases: 4. Germline V gives CDR1 LNHDA, CDR2 SQIVND (reference sequence). The CDR3 loop is CASSIEWTGDAFF. The CDR3 coding sequence is TGTGCCAGTAGTATAGAGTGGACAGGGGACGCTTTCTTT.